The 11 T cell receptor beta chains given below trace back to one sample, sequenced in a study of blood T cell repertoires in COVID-19. The method was immunoSEQ multiplex PCR; TCRdb's version includes in-frame clones alone and lacks a portion of them. The sample carries 95,000 to 120,000 clones, over 70% recorded once. Source material: peripheral blood. The receptor set was obtained from a man aged 45-65 years with acute or convalescent COVID-19.

The chain recombines TRBV6-4 with TRBJ2-3, with D uncertain. V dropped 5 bases and J dropped 2 bases, with 14 bases sitting between them. Germline V gives CDR1 MRHNA, CDR2 SNTAGT. The CDR3 runs 15 residues. Here the CDR3 DNA reads TGTGCCAGCAGTTCAAGTGGGCATAACACAGATACGCAGTATTTT. Amino acids: CASSSSGHNTDTQYF.

V is TRBV6-5 and J is TRBJ1-3; no clear D gene. CDR1 and CDR2 from the germline V gene are MNHEY and SVGAGI. Trimming removed 11 bases at V and 0 bases at J, with 8 bases between. This CDR3 has 12 amino acids. CDR3 bases: TGTGCCTCTCTTAGCTCTGGAAACACCATATATTTT. It yields the protein CASLSSGNTIYF.

The chain joins TRBV24-1 to TRBJ2-3; TRBD2 might be the D (6 bases). V was clipped by 10 bases and J by 2 bases, with 9 bases between them. The CDR3 covers 12 residues. Per the germline V gene, CDR1 is KGHDR and CDR2 is SFDVKD. The CDR3 is CATGGTTDTQYF. The CDR3 DNA is TGTGCCACGGGGGGAACCACAGATACGCAGTATTTT.

V is TRBV5-1 and J is TRBJ1-2; 11 bases agree with TRBD1. Trimming took 2 bases from V and 7 from J; bases not matched to a gene: 4. This CDR3 region has 14 residues. Germline CDR1 SGHRS, CDR2 YFSETQ. The CDR3 bases are TGCGCCAGCAGCTTCGGGACAGGGGGACGTGGCTACACCTTC. The encoded protein is CASSFGTGGRGYTF.

This rearrangement joins TRBV5-1 to TRBJ2-6; tentative D call: TRBD1 (6 bases). CDR3 length: 18 residues. Germline V CDR1 and CDR2: SGHRS, YFSETQ. Trimming stripped 0 bases from V and 0 bases from J, with 13 bases between. The CDR3 nucleotides are TGCGCCAGCAGCTTGGTTTCAGGGGCGAGCTCTGGGGCCAACGTCCTGACTTTC. This encodes CASSLVSGASSGANVLTF.

This chain links TRBV5-1 with TRBJ2-1, with unresolved D. V lost 1 base and J lost 0, with 11 bases in between. Germline CDR1 reads SGHRS; CDR2 reads YFSETQ. The CDR3 contains 16 residues. The CDR3 bases are TGCGCCAGCAGCTTGTCGGAGTCCAGCTCCTACAATGAGCAGTTCTTC. Protein sequence: CASSLSESSSYNEQFF.

The V call is TRBV6-5, the J call TRBJ1-2, with 9 nucleotides matching TRBD1. In germline, CDR1 is MNHEY, CDR2 SVGAGI. The V and J ends lost 0 bases and 8 bases, in that order; junction bases with no gene match: 10. This CDR3 comprises 16 residues. In DNA form, the CDR3 reads TGTGCCAGCAGTTACTCGATTATTGGGACAGGGACCGGCTACACCTTC. Translating gives CASSYSIIGTGTGYTF.

The chain recombines TRBV6-5 with TRBJ2-6; 7 bases align to TRBD2. The germline V gene encodes CDR1 MNHEY and CDR2 SVGAGI. The J segment lost 5 bases and the V segment lost 0 bases, leaving 1 base of the junction unmatched. CDR3 length equals 15 residues. CDR3 region: CASSYSSGRANVLTF. Here the CDR3 DNA reads TGTGCCAGCAGTTACTCGAGCGGGAGGGCCAACGTCCTGACTTTC.

The genes are TRBV28 and TRBJ1-4; D is undetermined. The V end lost 6 bases, the J end lost 4 bases, and 12 bases lay between the germline ends. This CDR3 is built from 14 residues. CDR1 and CDR2 (germline): MDHEN, SYDVKM. The DNA of the CDR3 is TGTGCCAGCAGCAGTGGTCGGGATAATGAAAAACTGTTTTTT. The encoded protein is CASSSGRDNEKLFF.

The gene calls are TRBV5-1 and TRBJ2-5, with D maybe TRBD1 (5 bases). The CDR3 consists of 15 residues. Trimming cost V 2 bases and J 2 bases, with 13 bases left between them. Germline V gene data show CDR1 as SGHRS and CDR2 as YFSETQ. The CDR3 spells CASSFNPRQQETQYF. The CDR3 DNA sequence: TGCGCCAGCAGCTTTAACCCGAGACAGCAAGAGACCCAGTACTTC.

The V call is TRBV2, the J call TRBJ1-2, with a possible D match to TRBD1 (5 bases). The CDR3 length is 15 residues. The germline V gene encodes CDR1 SNHLY and CDR2 FYNNEI. V was pared by 3 bases and J by 4 bases, with 15 bases between. The CDR3 sequence is CASSDGQGIGYGYTF. The CDR3, as DNA: TGTGCCAGCAGTGATGGGCAGGGAATCGGCTATGGCTACACCTTC.